The clone carrying this TCR beta chain was observed once. The data were obtained in a study of blood T cell repertoires in COVID-19. As for the study in general: The United States, Italy and Spain provided the acute and convalescent COVID-19 samples. T cells, B-cell-depleted T cells, or PBMCs provided the cDNA or gDNA that served as material.

Per the original data handling: Reference gene primer amplification in the assay estimated nucleated cell counts. The table came from immunoSEQ multiplex PCR; TCRdb's copy has only in-frame clones and leaves some out. V and J calls and clone size are given by that table; D and trimming were obtained from the DNA. This sample has about 160,000 clones; under 85% occur once, and the top ten carry roughly 1.2%. The specimen sequenced was peripheral blood. The receptor comes from a man aged 55 to 70 who had recovered from COVID-19.

The CDR3 DNA reads as TGTGCCAGCAGTTACTTTCCGGGACATTATAATGGCTACACCTTC. Protein sequence: CASSYFPGHYNGYTF. The chain employs TRBV6-5 and TRBJ1-2, with a possible D match to TRBD1 (6 bases). CDR3 length: 15 amino acids. V gave up 1 base and J gave up 6 bases, with 15 bases separating them. Germline CDR1 is MNHEY and CDR2 is SVGAGI.